This T cell receptor (beta chain) comes out of a study of cytomegalovirus exposure and HLA in healthy donors. A remark on this clone: The antigen is not known.

The PCR employed 60 Vbeta primers together with 13 Jbeta primers. As handled by the study authors: In a later analysis, of tens of millions of unique beta chains, 9 million to 11 million appeared in at least two donors. Repertoires were generated with immunoSEQ multiplex PCR, while TCRdb's copy carries only in-frame clones and drops some. V, J and clone size are those of that table, while D and trimming were read from the DNA. This table holds approximately 120,000 clones, over 70% found once. Findings and limits, study-wide: Fewer N-insertions than the roughly 700-donor mean were reportedly shown by an Asian-associated ancestry cluster in a later analysis.

The trim removed 4 bases at V and 6 bases at J, leaving 8 bases unmatched. The V gene's germline CDR1 is SGHRS and CDR2 YFSETQ. This CDR3 has 15 residues. The rearrangement links TRBV5-1 to TRBJ2-1; 9 bases align to TRBD1. This TCR was sampled from a man aged 18 to 35 in good health and CMV-seropositive. The source material was PBMCs. CDR3 sequence reads: CASSAGQGWSNEQFF. The CDR3 coding sequence is TGCGCCAGCAGCGCGGGACAGGGTTGGAGCAATGAGCAGTTCTTC.